In its sample, the clone carrying this T cell receptor beta chain was seen once. Its antigen is unidentified. The source of the sample is a study of neoadjuvant anti-PD-1 for oral cavity cancer. The overall study: Nivolumab at 3 mg/kg was mostly given biweekly, three to four doses, pre-surgery. Study-level points and caveats: Only a few patients per response group were TCR-analyzed; validation needed. Non-responders to neoadjuvant nivolumab had significantly more clonal PBMC T cells than responders.

The CDR3 is made up of 15 amino acids. The germline V gene encodes CDR1 LGHNA and CDR2 YNFKEQ. V shed 7 bases and J 7 bases; nucleotides not matched to a gene: 13. Six replicates per PBMC sample, mostly from roughly 470 ng of genomic DNA. The method was immunoSEQ multiplex PCR; TCRdb's version includes in-frame clones alone and lacks a portion of them. This sample has about 62,000 clones, with around four fifths found just once. The chain couples TRBV4-2 to TRBJ2-7; TRBD2 aligns across 10 bases. The starting material was PBMCs, obtained before nivolumab (anti-PD-1) treatment. The receptor was derived from a person aged 35-80 years with oral cavity squamous cell carcinoma. The CDR3 DNA follows: TGTGCCAGCACCAGCCAGAGCGGGAGGGCAGAAGAGCAGTACTTC. It specifies CASTSQSGRAEEQYF.